The TCR beta chain described here comes from a study of T cells expressing NK-cell markers. Germline values: CDR1 SGHKS, CDR2 YYEKEE (reference sequence). This CDR3 region has 14 residues. Synthesis of TCR beta cDNA relied on 5'RACE template switching carrying UMIs. TCRdb derives one entry per CDR3 protein from the 5' RACE reads, leaving out DNA. The sample table includes about 460,000 distinct CDR3 sequences. The receptor was derived from a woman between 45 and 65 years old in good health. Material: blood T cells: a sorted CD56 or NKG2C T cell subset, CD4+ or CD8+ T cells, or bulk PBMC T cells (not recorded which). This chain connects TRBV5-5 to TRBJ2-1; the D call of TRBD2 rests on TCRdb alone, since no DNA is present to check it. CDR3 residues: CASQLAGIYNEQFF.